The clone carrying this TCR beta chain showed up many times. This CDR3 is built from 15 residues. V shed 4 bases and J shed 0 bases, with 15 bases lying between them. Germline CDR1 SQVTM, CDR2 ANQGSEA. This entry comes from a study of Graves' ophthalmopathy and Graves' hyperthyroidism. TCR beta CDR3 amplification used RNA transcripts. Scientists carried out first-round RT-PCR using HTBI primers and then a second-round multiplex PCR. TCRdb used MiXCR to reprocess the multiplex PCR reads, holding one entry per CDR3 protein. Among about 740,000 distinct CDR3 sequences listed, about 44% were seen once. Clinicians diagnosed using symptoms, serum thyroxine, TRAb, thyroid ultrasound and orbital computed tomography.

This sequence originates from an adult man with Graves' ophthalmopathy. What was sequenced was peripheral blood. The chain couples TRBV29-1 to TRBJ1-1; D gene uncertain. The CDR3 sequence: CSVARVRTLNTEAFF. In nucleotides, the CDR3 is TGCAGCGTTGCCCGGGTCAGAACGTTGAACACTGAAGCTTTCTTT.